A selection of T cell receptor beta chains follows, all from one sample in a study of cytomegalovirus exposure and HLA in healthy donors. TCRdb's table, derived via immunoSEQ multiplex PCR, lists solely in-frame clones and lacks some. Among under 200,000 clones listed, 60% to 85% were seen once. The material sequenced was PBMCs. The receptors come from a female donor in good health and CMV-seronegative. CDR3s include the opening cysteine and the closing phenylalanine or tryptophan. A D gene is named only where the DNA matches it firmly. Some rows have no size entry. The others give once, few or many, or a class for an expanded clone.

V: TRBV7-9
D: .
size: .
J: TRBJ2-3
CDR3: CASSHSPDYTDTQYF
DNA: TGTGCCAGCAGCCATAGTCCCGACTACACAGATACGCAGTATTTT

V: TRBV5-4
D: .
size: .
J: TRBJ1-1
CDR3: CASRGSIGDTEAFF
DNA: TGTGCCAGCAGGGGATCGATCGGGGACACTGAAGCTTTCTTT

V: TRBV7-4
D: .
size: .
J: TRBJ1-1
CDR3: CASSPVRTRSGMNTEAFF
DNA: TGTGCCAGCAGCCCAGTGAGGACTCGCTCAGGCATGAACACTGAAGCTTTCTTT

V: TRBV4-2
D: .
size: few
J: TRBJ2-1
CDR3: CASSPLTRGGSYNEQFF
DNA: TGTGCCAGCAGCCCACTGACTCGTGGTGGGTCCTACAATGAGCAGTTCTTC

V: TRBV6-6
D: .
size: .
J: TRBJ2-3
CDR3: CASSPGTDTQYF
DNA: TGTGCCAGCAGCCCCGGGACAGATACGCAGTATTTT

V: TRBV30
D: .
size: .
J: TRBJ2-7
CDR3: CALAGVPSYEQYF
DNA: TGTGCCCTCGCCGGGGTTCCGTCCTACGAGCAGTACTTC

V: TRBV4-3
D: TRBD1
size: .
J: TRBJ1-4
CDR3: CASSQDRQGSNEKLFF
DNA: TGCGCCAGCAGCCAAGACCGACAGGGTTCTAATGAAAAACTGTTTTTT

V: TRBV9
D: .
size: once
J: TRBJ1-1
CDR3: CASSVYGGLGSSNTEAFF
DNA: TGTGCCAGCAGCGTATACGGGGGGCTTGGGTCGTCCAACACTGAAGCTTTCTTT

V: TRBV5-4
D: .
size: .
J: TRBJ2-7
CDR3: CASSSNGGYEQYF
DNA: TGTGCCAGCAGCTCAAACGGGGGTTACGAGCAGTACTTC

V: TRBV2
D: .
size: .
J: TRBJ1-6
CDR3: CASSPTRNANSPLHF
DNA: TGTGCCAGCAGCCCAACGAGGAACGCGAATTCACCCCTCCACTTT

V: TRBV7-2
D: .
size: .
J: TRBJ2-7
CDR3: CASSRDIGEQYF
DNA: TGTGCCAGCAGCCGGGATATTGGCGAGCAGTACTTC

V: TRBV7-2
D: .
size: .
J: TRBJ1-2
CDR3: CASSLVPQGGGYTF
DNA: TGTGCCAGCAGCTTAGTCCCGCAAGGGGGTGGCTACACCTTC

V: TRBV28
D: TRBD2
size: .
J: TRBJ2-7
CDR3: CASRTSGYEQYF
DNA: TGTGCCAGCCGGACTAGCGGTTACGAGCAGTACTTC

V: TRBV7-9
D: TRBD1
size: .
J: TRBJ1-4
CDR3: CASSPTDRTEKLFF
DNA: TGTGCCAGCAGCCCCACGGACAGGACTGAAAAACTGTTTTTT

V: TRBV6-5
D: TRBD1
size: few
J: TRBJ2-2
CDR3: CASSYGDRVNTGELFF
DNA: TGTGCCAGCAGTTACGGGGACAGGGTTAACACCGGGGAGCTGTTTTTT

V: TRBV30
D: .
size: .
J: TRBJ2-5
CDR3: CAWSGISEGETQYF
DNA: TGTGCCTGGAGTGGAATAAGCGAAGGAGAGACCCAGTACTTC

V: TRBV5-1
D: .
size: .
J: TRBJ1-1
CDR3: CASSLASDTEAFF
DNA: TGCGCCAGCAGCTTGGCGTCGGACACTGAAGCTTTCTTT

V: TRBV5-4
D: TRBD1
size: .
J: TRBJ1-1
CDR3: CASSSDRAPMSTEAFF
DNA: TGTGCCAGCAGCTCGGACAGGGCCCCCATGAGCACTGAAGCTTTCTTT

V: TRBV5-1
D: .
size: few
J: TRBJ2-5
CDR3: CASSNEGGNLETQYF
DNA: TGCGCCAGCAGCAATGAGGGGGGGAACCTAGAGACCCAGTACTTC

V: TRBV10-3
D: TRBD2
size: once
J: TRBJ2-5
CDR3: CAISALAGTETQYF
DNA: TGTGCCATCAGTGCACTAGCGGGGACAGAGACCCAGTACTTC

V: TRBV10-3
D: TRBD1
size: .
J: TRBJ1-2
CDR3: CAISESSDRVIGYTF
DNA: TGTGCCATCAGTGAGTCAAGCGACAGGGTGATTGGCTACACCTTC

V: TRBV28
D: TRBD1
size: .
J: TRBJ1-5
CDR3: CASRRTGNQPQHF
DNA: TGTGCCAGCCGCAGGACAGGGAATCAGCCCCAGCATTTT

V: TRBV29-1
D: TRBD1
size: few
J: TRBJ2-2
CDR3: CSADRTNTGELFF
DNA: TGCAGCGCGGACAGGACGAACACCGGGGAGCTGTTTTTT

V: TRBV29-1
D: TRBD2
size: .
J: TRBJ2-3
CDR3: CSVSSGSNTGDTQYF
DNA: TGCAGCGTTTCTAGCGGGAGCAATACGGGGGATACGCAGTATTTT

V: TRBV28
D: .
size: .
J: TRBJ1-1
CDR3: CASSSGGRRTEAFF
DNA: TGTGCCAGCAGTTCCGGAGGGCGCCGCACTGAAGCTTTCTTT

V: TRBV7-3
D: TRBD1
size: .
J: TRBJ2-2
CDR3: CASSLPGQGATGELFF
DNA: TGTGCCAGCAGCTTACCGGGACAGGGTGCCACCGGGGAGCTGTTTTTT

V: TRBV4-2
D: .
size: few
J: TRBJ1-1
CDR3: CASSQEGANTEAFF
DNA: TGTGCCAGCAGCCAAGAGGGGGCGAACACTGAAGCTTTCTTT

V: TRBV4-2
D: TRBD1
size: .
J: TRBJ1-3
CDR3: CASSQVGQSGNTIYF
DNA: TGTGCCAGCAGCCAAGTGGGACAGTCTGGAAACACCATATATTTT

V: TRBV7-9
D: .
size: .
J: TRBJ1-1
CDR3: CASSLGSGTEAFF
DNA: TGTGCCAGCAGCTTAGGTAGCGGCACTGAAGCTTTCTTT

V: TRBV4-2
D: TRBD2
size: .
J: TRBJ2-7
CDR3: CASSHQGTSGSYEQYF
DNA: TGTGCCAGCAGCCATCAGGGGACTAGCGGCTCCTACGAGCAGTACTTC

V: TRBV9
D: TRBD2
size: .
J: TRBJ2-5
CDR3: CASTPAGGYQETQYF
DNA: TGTGCCAGCACCCCCGCGGGGGGGTACCAAGAGACCCAGTACTTC

V: TRBV6-5
D: .
size: .
J: TRBJ1-2
CDR3: CASVAANYGYTF
DNA: TGTGCCAGCGTAGCAGCTAACTATGGCTACACCTTC

V: TRBV19
D: .
size: .
J: TRBJ2-2
CDR3: CASSRTRNTGELFF
DNA: TGTGCCAGTAGCCGGACAAGGAACACCGGGGAGCTGTTTTTT

V: TRBV7-6
D: TRBD1
size: .
J: TRBJ1-2
CDR3: CASSLVQGAVDGYTF
DNA: TGTGCCAGCAGCTTAGTACAGGGGGCGGTTGATGGCTACACCTTC

V: TRBV4-1
D: .
size: few
J: TRBJ2-5
CDR3: CASSHQIGPGLLQETQYF
DNA: TGCGCCAGCAGCCACCAGATTGGCCCAGGACTTCTCCAAGAGACCCAGTACTTC

V: TRBV9
D: .
size: .
J: TRBJ1-2
CDR3: CASSVQGNYGYTF
DNA: TGTGCCAGCAGCGTCCAGGGAAACTATGGCTACACCTTC

V: TRBV9
D: TRBD2
size: few
J: TRBJ2-2
CDR3: CASSAGLVQNGELFF
DNA: TGTGCCAGCAGCGCCGGACTAGTTCAAAACGGGGAGCTGTTTTTT

V: TRBV30
D: .
size: .
J: TRBJ2-6
CDR3: CAWINSGANVLTF
DNA: TGTGCCTGGATCAATTCTGGGGCCAACGTCCTGACTTTC

V: TRBV6-1
D: .
size: .
J: TRBJ1-5
CDR3: CASSEGPRLPQHF
DNA: TGTGCCAGCAGTGAGGGGCCCCGTTTGCCCCAGCATTTT

V: TRBV11-2
D: TRBD2
size: .
J: TRBJ2-3
CDR3: CASRRPGRTDTQYF
DNA: TGTGCCAGCAGACGGCCCGGGAGGACAGATACGCAGTATTTT

V: TRBV19
D: TRBD2
size: few
J: TRBJ2-1
CDR3: CASSKAGAIDEQFF
DNA: TGTGCCAGTAGTAAGGCGGGAGCGATCGATGAGCAGTTCTTC

V: TRBV5-5
D: .
size: few
J: TRBJ2-7
CDR3: CASSLRFSSYEQYF
DNA: TGTGCCAGCAGCTTGCGGTTTAGCTCCTACGAGCAGTACTTC

V: TRBV19
D: TRBD2
size: once
J: TRBJ2-1
CDR3: CASLGPRSLAGGPWNEQFF
DNA: TGTGCCAGTTTAGGGCCTCGATCTCTAGCGGGAGGGCCGTGGAATGAGCAGTTCTTC

V: TRBV21-1
D: .
size: .
J: TRBJ2-7
CDR3: CASSKWEGHGEQYF
DNA: TGTGCCAGCAGCAAGTGGGAGGGGCATGGAGAGCAGTACTTC

V: TRBV19
D: .
size: .
J: TRBJ1-3
CDR3: CASSGGGRGNTIYF
DNA: TGTGCCAGTAGCGGAGGAGGGCGAGGAAACACCATATATTTT

V: TRBV6-1
D: .
size: .
J: TRBJ2-7
CDR3: CASSGGDALTHEQYF
DNA: TGTGCCAGCAGTGGGGGGGACGCCCTGACCCACGAGCAGTACTTC

V: TRBV11-3
D: .
size: .
J: TRBJ2-3
CDR3: CASSATGGVSDTQYF
DNA: TGTGCCAGCAGCGCTACCGGCGGTGTATCAGATACGCAGTATTTT

V: TRBV4-1
D: .
size: .
J: TRBJ1-1
CDR3: CASSQVEGRHEAFF
DNA: TGCGCCAGCAGCCAAGTTGAAGGGAGACATGAAGCTTTCTTT